The TCR beta chain under discussion was sequenced for a study of OX40 agonist ivuxolimab in advanced cancers. As for the study in general: A partial response was reached by three patients: one with hepatocellular carcinoma and two with cutaneous melanoma. Study-wide results and caveats: There were, on average, more expanded clones in CD8+ T cells than in CD4+.

V was clipped by 6 bases and J by 0 bases, with 18 bases between them. Germline CDR1 is SGHTA and CDR2 is FQGTGA. This CDR3 region has 18 residues. This table comes from immunoSEQ multiplex PCR, and its TCRdb copy is limited to in-frame clones, with some not included. The data contain roughly 100,000 clones, 80% to 95% of them singletons. Blood specimens came from baseline, cycle 4 day 1, and cycle 7 day 1. As regards this clone: Its antigen is not identified.

The sample in question was CD4+ or CD8+ T cells sorted from blood, obtained in a trial of the OX40 agonist ivuxolimab. The chain has TRBV7-3 and TRBJ2-6; no reliable D call. This receptor was taken from an adult with an advanced solid tumor such as melanoma, head and neck, liver or kidney cancer. In DNA form, the CDR3 reads TGTGCCAGCAGACACGACATGGGCCCCTTCTCTGGGGCCAACGTCCTGACTTTC. This sequence encodes CASRHDMGPFSGANVLTF.